The 26 T cell receptor beta chains reported below all come from one sample, sequenced in a study of blood T cell repertoires in COVID-19. Data came from immunoSEQ multiplex PCR; TCRdb stores just in-frame clones and leaves some out. The sample consists of 25,000 to 35,000 clones, under 85% of them appearing once. The sample consisted of peripheral blood. These receptors all come from an elderly woman with acute or convalescent COVID-19.

V and J are TRBV7-2 and TRBJ1-1; no definite D call. The germline V gene encodes CDR1 SGHTA and CDR2 FQGNSA. The CDR3 covers 13 residues. V was clipped by 1 base and J by 7 bases, with 10 bases between them. CDR3 DNA: TGTGCCAGCAGCTTAGTTGGCCAGATTGAAGCTTTCTTT. Amino acid sequence: CASSLVGQIEAFF.

The J gene is TRBJ1-1, the V gene TRBV10-1, with 11 bases aligning to TRBD1. The CDR3 length is 14 residues. Trimming at V came to 4 bases and at J to 5 bases, leaving 3 bases not matched to a gene. Germline assignment: CDR1 WNHNN and CDR2 SYGVQD (reference sequence). CDR3 sequence (DNA): TGCGCCAGCAGTGCAGGGACAGGGGGAACTGAAGCTTTCTTT. Encoded protein: CASSAGTGGTEAFF.

On this clone itself: Other DNA sequences in the sample encode the same CDR3. The DNA of the CDR3 is TGCGCCAGCAGCCTTACCGGGACTAGCGGGGCGGATGAGCAGTTCTTC. Translating it yields CASSLTGTSGADEQFF. V and J are TRBV5-1 and TRBJ2-1; 13 bases map to TRBD2. Looked up from germline, CDR1 is SGHRS and CDR2 is YFSETQ. This CDR3 has 16 residues. The V segment lost 4 bases and the J segment 8 bases; nucleotides outside the gene matches: 9.

CDR3 amino acids: CSVDPHGTRPGETQYF. The CDR3 DNA reads as TGCAGCGTTGACCCACACGGGACTAGGCCCGGAGAGACCCAGTACTTC. The chain employs TRBV29-1 and TRBJ2-5, with 8 bases identical to TRBD2. Germline assignment: CDR1 SQVTM and CDR2 ANQGSEA. V was pared by 3 bases and J by 4 bases, with 13 bases of the junction left unmatched. The CDR3 is made up of 16 amino acids.

This clone has a single count. The chain couples TRBV19 to TRBJ2-3, with D maybe TRBD1 (6 bases). V was shortened by 0 bases and J by 5 bases, with 18 bases between the two germline ends. The CDR3 covers 17 residues. Germline CDR1 is LNHDA and CDR2 is SQIVND (reference sequence). CDR3 protein: CASSIDHAGWGQDTQYF. As DNA, the CDR3 is TGTGCCAGTAGTATAGATCATGCAGGGTGGGGGCAAGATACGCAGTATTTT.

V usage is TRBV7-9 and J usage is TRBJ2-7; TRBD2 might be the D (6 bases). This CDR3 spans 15 amino acids. V was trimmed by 5 bases and J by 9 bases, leaving 23 bases between them. CDR1 and CDR2 from the germline V gene are SEHNR and FQNEAQ (reference sequence). The CDR3 coding sequence is TGTGCCAGCAGCCCAGCGGCGGGGCCGCCGCTGAGGCAGTACTTC. Translated, it gives CASSPAAGPPLRQYF.

J is TRBJ1-2 and V is TRBV3-1 (or the pseudogene TRBV3-2); TRBD1 matches at 7 bases. This CDR3 contains 16 residues. Germline loops: CDR1 LGHDT, CDR2 YNNKEL (reference sequence). V gave up 1 base and J gave up 4 bases; unmatched junction bases: 9. The CDR3 loop reads CASSQGQGLLSYGYTF. CDR3 DNA sequence: TGTGCCAGCAGCCAAGGACAGGGCCTTCTTAGCTATGGCTACACCTTC.

This sequence joins TRBV3-1 (or the pseudogene TRBV3-2) and TRBJ2-3; 10 bases agree with TRBD2. CDR1 is LGHDT, CDR2 YNNKEL, per germline (reference sequence). The CDR3 is made up of 15 amino acids. Trimming took 4 bases from V and 5 from J; bases not matched to a gene: 6. CDR3 amino acids: CASSRLRTSGDTQYF. CDR3 DNA sequence: TGTGCCAGCAGCCGGTTACGGACTAGCGGAGATACGCAGTATTTT.

The chain has TRBV6-5 and TRBJ1-4; D unresolved. The CDR3 has 15 residues. In germline, CDR1 is MNHEY, CDR2 SVGAGI. Trimming took 6 bases from V and 5 from J, leaving 16 bases between them. The CDR3 nucleotides read TGTGCCAGCAGCCCCCGAGGCAATTCGAATGAAAAACTGTTTTTT. Translating it yields CASSPRGNSNEKLFF.

This chain connects TRBV4-1 to TRBJ1-2; a possible D gene is TRBD1 (5 bases). This CDR3 is built from 15 residues. Trimming removed 0 bases at V and 3 bases at J, with 11 bases between. Germline CDR1 is MGHRA and CDR2 is YSYEKL. Written as DNA, the CDR3 is TGCGCCAGCAGCCAAGAAGGGGTACAGCACTATGGCTACACCTTC. It is translated as CASSQEGVQHYGYTF.

The rearrangement joins TRBV7-2 to TRBJ2-7; no clear D gene. The CDR3 sequence is 12 residues long. Germline assignment: CDR1 SGHTA and CDR2 FQGNSA. V was trimmed by 1 base and J by 2 bases, leaving 3 bases between them. CDR3 region: CASSLDTYEQYF. DNA for the CDR3: TGTGCCAGCAGCTTAGACACCTACGAGCAGTACTTC.

The chain uses TRBV18 and TRBJ1-1, with unresolved D. V was trimmed by 6 bases and J by 1 base, leaving 12 bases between them. The germline V gene has CDR1 KGHSH and CDR2 LQKENI. The CDR3 loop spans 14 amino acids. The CDR3 loop reads CASSSARPNTEAFF. CDR3 nucleotide sequence: TGTGCCAGCTCCTCCGCCAGGCCGAACACTGAAGCTTTCTTT.

This clone was seen a single time. The chain couples TRBV12-5 to TRBJ2-1; 7 positions match TRBD1. The CDR3 sequence is 15 residues long. V was pared by 5 bases and J by 0 bases, with 4 bases of the junction left unmatched. Germline V gene sequence: CDR1 LGHNT, CDR2 FRNRAP. The DNA of the CDR3 is TGTGCTAGTGGTAGCGACAGGGTCTCCTACAATGAGCAGTTCTTC. This sequence encodes CASGSDRVSYNEQFF.

The CDR3 nucleotides are TGTGCCAGTTACTTGCCCGGAGGGGAGACCCAGTACTTC. Encoded protein: CASYLPGGETQYF. The genes are TRBV28 and TRBJ2-5; a possible D gene is TRBD2 (6 bases). Between the trimmed V and J ends, which lost 9 bases and 5 bases, there was a span of 16 bases. CDR3 length: 13 residues. Germline V gene data show CDR1 as MDHEN and CDR2 as SYDVKM.

The V and J genes are TRBV7-2 and TRBJ2-1, with 8 bases matching TRBD1. CDR3 length: 14 amino acids. V gave up 4 bases and J gave up 7 bases; unmatched junction bases: 6. Germline CDR1 and CDR2: SGHTA and FQGNSA. The CDR3: CASSSRTGWNEQFF. The CDR3, as DNA: TGTGCCAGCAGCTCCCGGACAGGGTGGAATGAGCAGTTCTTC.

This rearrangement joins TRBV2 to TRBJ1-4, with 9 bases fitting TRBD1. Trimming at V came to 6 bases and at J to 7 bases, leaving 6 bases not matched to a gene. Germline V gene data show CDR1 as SNHLY and CDR2 as FYNNEI. CDR3 length: 14 residues. CDR3 protein: CASRGTGRGEKLFF. DNA of the CDR3: TGTGCCAGCAGAGGGACAGGGAGAGGTGAAAAACTGTTTTTT. The full variable domain, its missing parts supplied by reference TRBV2 and TRBJ1-4, is EPEVTQTPSHQVTQMGQEVILRCVPISNHLYFYWYRQILGQKVEFLVSFYNNEISEKSEIFDDQFSVERPDGSNFTLKIRSTKLEDSAMYFCASRGTGRGEKLFFGSGTQLSVL.

This chain uses TRBV3-1 (or the pseudogene TRBV3-2) with TRBJ2-3; 10 nucleotides match TRBD2. Trimming at V came to 3 bases and at J to 1 base, leaving 1 base not matched to a gene. This CDR3 spans 15 amino acids. Germline loops: CDR1 LGHDT, CDR2 YNNKEL (reference sequence). CDR3 sequence (DNA): TGTGCCAGCAGCCACGGACTAGCGGGCACAGATACGCAGTATTTT. This translates into CASSHGLAGTDTQYF.

The V gene is TRBV7-9, the J gene TRBJ2-5, with TRBD1 matching over 8 bases. With V trimmed by 1 base and J by 4 bases, 11 bases remained unmatched. The CDR3 runs 17 residues. From germline, CDR1 is SEHNR and CDR2 FQNEAQ (reference sequence). The CDR3: CASSLDPPLTGVETQYF. As DNA, the CDR3 is TGTGCCAGCAGCTTAGACCCCCCCTTGACAGGGGTAGAGACCCAGTACTTC.

This clone was seen a few times. DNA for the CDR3: TGTGCCAGCAGCCCGGGACAGGGGGCGTACGAGCAGTACTTC. It specifies CASSPGQGAYEQYF. The chain is built from TRBV6-5 and TRBJ2-7; 12 bases align to TRBD1. V lost 6 bases and J lost 4; bases outside the gene matches: 4. This CDR3 is built from 14 residues. CDR1 and CDR2 from the germline V gene are MNHEY and SVGAGI.

This clone has a handful of counts. This rearrangement joins TRBV2 to TRBJ2-7, with TRBD1 identical over 9 bases. The germline V gene has CDR1 SNHLY and CDR2 FYNNEI. The CDR3 length is 15 residues. After removal of 4 bases from V and 5 bases from J, the junction contained 9 bases not matched to a gene. Written as DNA, the CDR3 is TGTGCCAGCAGTGGGTCTTCACAGGGGGCCAACGAGCAGTACTTC. Amino acid sequence: CASSGSSQGANEQYF. The full variable domain, its missing parts supplied by reference TRBV2 and TRBJ2-7, is EPEVTQTPSHQVTQMGQEVILRCVPISNHLYFYWYRQILGQKVEFLVSFYNNEISEKSEIFDDQFSVERPDGSNFTLKIRSTKLEDSAMYFCASSGSSQGANEQYFGPGTRLTVT.

The V call is TRBV3-1 (or the pseudogene TRBV3-2), the J call TRBJ1-2; D remains unclear. This CDR3 spans 15 amino acids. V dropped 0 bases and J dropped 5 bases, with 13 bases sitting between them. Germline V gives CDR1 LGHDT, CDR2 YNNKEL (reference sequence). The CDR3 DNA sequence: TGTGCCAGCAGCCAAGATCTAACAGTCGCATATGGCTACACCTTC. It translates to CASSQDLTVAYGYTF.

This clone was seen more than once but under ten times. This rearrangement joins TRBV14 to TRBJ2-1; TRBD2 matches at 13 bases. Losses at the gene ends were 4 bases for V and 2 bases for J; bases not matched to a gene: 5. From germline, CDR1 is SGHDN and CDR2 FVKESK. The CDR3 is 17 residues long. The CDR3 spells CASSRTSGSLPYNEQFF. The CDR3 DNA is TGTGCCAGCAGCCGGACTAGCGGGAGCCTCCCCTACAATGAGCAGTTCTTC.

The rearrangement joins TRBV7-9 to TRBJ2-5; tentatively, D is TRBD2 (6 bases). Trimming pared 5 bases from V and 4 bases from J, leaving 14 bases between. The CDR3 is 14 residues long. Per the germline V gene, CDR1 is SEHNR and CDR2 is FQNEAQ (reference sequence). The CDR3 DNA reads TGTGCCAGCAGCGACCCGACTAGGGGAGAGACCCAGTACTTC. The encoded protein is CASSDPTRGETQYF. The variable domain in full, with the rest retrieved from reference TRBV7-9 and TRBJ2-5, is DTGVSQNPRHKITKRGQNVTFRCDPISEHNRLYWYRQTLGQGPEFLTYFQNEAQLEKSRLLSDRFSAERPKGSFSTLEIQRTEQGDSAMYLCASSDPTRGETQYFGPGTRLLVL.

J is TRBJ2-5 and V is TRBV14; possibly TRBD2 for D (5 bases). CDR3 length equals 16 residues. Between the trimmed V and J ends, which lost 4 bases and 5 bases, there was a span of 20 bases. The germline gives CDR1 SGHDN, CDR2 FVKESK. The CDR3 DNA sequence: TGTGCCAGCAGCCCAACCAGCGGTCTAGTAGGCGAGACCCAGTACTTC. This codes for CASSPTSGLVGETQYF.

This clone was found a few times. The J gene is TRBJ2-7, the V gene TRBV11-2; TRBD1 is a possible D gene (6 bases). The CDR3 has 14 amino acids. The V and J ends lost 6 bases and 1 base respectively, with 13 bases between them. Germline CDR1 and CDR2: SGHAT and FQNNGV. The CDR3 sequence is CASSIRTASYEQYF. Here the CDR3 DNA reads TGTGCCAGCAGTATACGGACAGCTTCCTACGAGCAGTACTTC.

The table lists this clone with a count of one. This rearrangement joins TRBV6-5 to TRBJ1-2, with D uncertain. Germline values: CDR1 MNHEY, CDR2 SVGAGI. Trimming pared 7 bases from V and 8 bases from J, leaving 11 bases between. The length of the CDR3 is 11 residues. The CDR3 loop is CASTQGSGYTF. CDR3 in DNA: TGTGCCAGCACCCAAGGGAGCGGCTACACCTTC.